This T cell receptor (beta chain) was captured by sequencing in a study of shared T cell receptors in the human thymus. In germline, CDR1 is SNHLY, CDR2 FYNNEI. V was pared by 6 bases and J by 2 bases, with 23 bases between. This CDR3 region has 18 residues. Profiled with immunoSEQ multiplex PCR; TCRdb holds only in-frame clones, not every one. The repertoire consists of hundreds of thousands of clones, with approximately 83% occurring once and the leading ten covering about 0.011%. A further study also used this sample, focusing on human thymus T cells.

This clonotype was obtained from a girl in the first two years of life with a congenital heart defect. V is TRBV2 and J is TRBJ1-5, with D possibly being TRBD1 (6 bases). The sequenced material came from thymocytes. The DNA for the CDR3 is TGTGCCAGCAGCCCCGACTCATTGGGGGCAGGGGGCAATCAGCCCCAGCATTTT. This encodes CASSPDSLGAGGNQPQHF. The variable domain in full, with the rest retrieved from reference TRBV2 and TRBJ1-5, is EPEVTQTPSHQVTQMGQEVILRCVPISNHLYFYWYRQILGQKVEFLVSFYNNEISEKSEIFDDQFSVERPDGSNFTLKIRSTKLEDSAMYFCASSPDSLGAGGNQPQHFGDGTRLSIL.